A selection of T cell receptor beta chains follows, all from one sample in a study of Graves' ophthalmopathy and Graves' hyperthyroidism. TCRdb re-called the multiplex PCR reads through MiXCR, storing one row per CDR3 protein. The table lists a few hundred thousand distinct CDR3 sequences, 15% to 20% of them singletons. The sample comprised peripheral blood. The receptors stem from an adult woman with stable Graves' hyperthyroidism. CDR3s include the opening cysteine and the closing phenylalanine or tryptophan. The D gene is left open where the match is weak. Rows give clone size only sometimes, using once, few, many, or a class for an expanded clone.

cdr3_aa: CASSVRTGTVGEQYF
cdr3_nt: TGTGCCAGCAGCGTACGTACCGGGACAGTTGGCGAGCAGTACTTC
clone_size: many
v_call: TRBV6-2/TRBV6-3
j_call: TRBJ2-7
d_call: TRBD1

cdr3_aa: CASRDYYGYTF
cdr3_nt: TGTGCCAGCAGGGATTACTATGGCTACACCTTC
clone_size: -
v_call: TRBV28
j_call: TRBJ1-2
d_call: -

cdr3_aa: CAWSPPQGTPLHF
cdr3_nt: TGTGCCTGGAGCCCTCCGCAGGGGACACCCCTCCACTTT
clone_size: -
v_call: TRBV30
j_call: TRBJ1-6
d_call: -

cdr3_aa: CASSPGGLGGYEQYF
cdr3_nt: TGTGCCAGCAGCCCAGGGGGACTAGGGGGCTACGAGCAGTACTTC
clone_size: many
v_call: TRBV28
j_call: TRBJ2-7
d_call: -

cdr3_aa: CASSLGDSNDAEETQYF
cdr3_nt: TGTGCCAGCAGCTTAGGCGACAGCAATGATGCAGAAGAGACCCAGTACTTC
clone_size: many
v_call: TRBV7-2
j_call: TRBJ2-5
d_call: -

cdr3_aa: CASSQDQGGGYGYTF
cdr3_nt: TGCGCCAGCAGCCAAGACCAGGGAGGAGGCTATGGCTACACCTTC
clone_size: many
v_call: TRBV4-1
j_call: TRBJ1-2
d_call: -

cdr3_aa: CASSLVTSGKNIQYF
cdr3_nt: TGCGCCAGCAGCTTGGTAACTAGCGGGAAAAACATTCAGTACTTC
clone_size: many
v_call: TRBV5-1
j_call: TRBJ2-4
d_call: TRBD2

cdr3_aa: CASSQDWSGYYEQYF
cdr3_nt: TGCGCCAGCAGCCAAGACTGGAGCGGCTACTACGAGCAGTACTTC
clone_size: -
v_call: TRBV4-1
j_call: TRBJ2-7
d_call: -

cdr3_aa: CSARVGGLKNIQYF
cdr3_nt: TGCAGTGCTAGAGTCGGGGGACTCAAAAACATTCAGTACTTC
clone_size: few
v_call: TRBV20-1
j_call: TRBJ2-4
d_call: -

cdr3_aa: CAWSRAGLDHETQYF
cdr3_nt: TGTGCCTGGTCCAGGGCCGGGCTAGACCACGAGACCCAGTACTTC
clone_size: many
v_call: TRBV30
j_call: TRBJ2-5
d_call: -

cdr3_aa: CASRRTSGYEQYF
cdr3_nt: TGTGCCAGCAGACGGACTAGCGGGTACGAGCAGTACTTC
clone_size: many
v_call: TRBV6-2/TRBV6-3
j_call: TRBJ2-7
d_call: TRBD2

cdr3_aa: CASSNGANSPLHF
cdr3_nt: TGTGCCAGCAGTAACGGGGCTAATTCACCCCTCCACTTT
clone_size: many
v_call: TRBV12-3/TRBV12-4
j_call: TRBJ1-6
d_call: -

cdr3_aa: CASSEIALLAGNTGELFF
cdr3_nt: TGTGCCAGCAGTGAAATAGCCCTACTAGCGGGAAACACCGGGGAGCTGTTTTTT
clone_size: many
v_call: TRBV6-1
j_call: TRBJ2-2
d_call: TRBD2

cdr3_aa: CASSLRPHRGTFYGYTF
cdr3_nt: TGTGCCAGCAGTTTACGGCCCCACAGGGGGACGTTCTATGGCTACACCTTC
clone_size: many
v_call: TRBV28
j_call: TRBJ1-2
d_call: TRBD1

cdr3_aa: CASRLGRFSNQPQHF
cdr3_nt: TGTGCCAGCAGACTCGGACGGTTTAGCAATCAGCCCCAGCATTTT
clone_size: -
v_call: TRBV12-3/TRBV12-4
j_call: TRBJ1-5
d_call: -

cdr3_aa: CATSGDTSYEQYF
cdr3_nt: TGTGCCACCAGTGGGGACACCTCCTACGAGCAGTACTTC
clone_size: many
v_call: TRBV24-1
j_call: TRBJ2-7
d_call: -

cdr3_aa: CASSEELRNTEAFF
cdr3_nt: TGTGCCAGCAGTGAAGAACTTAGAAACACTGAAGCTTTCTTT
clone_size: many
v_call: TRBV6-1
j_call: TRBJ1-1
d_call: -

cdr3_aa: CASSKMTGGNTEAFF
cdr3_nt: TGTGCCAGCAGTAAAATGACAGGGGGGAACACTGAAGCTTTCTTT
clone_size: -
v_call: TRBV6-2/TRBV6-3
j_call: TRBJ1-1
d_call: TRBD1

cdr3_aa: CASSPSGFGEQYF
cdr3_nt: TGTGCCAGCAGTCCCAGCGGCTTCGGCGAGCAGTACTTC
clone_size: -
v_call: TRBV6-1
j_call: TRBJ2-7
d_call: -

cdr3_aa: CASSPLKGTEAFF
cdr3_nt: TGTGCCAGCTCACCGTTGAAGGGCACTGAAGCTTTCTTT
clone_size: many
v_call: TRBV18
j_call: TRBJ1-1
d_call: -

cdr3_aa: CASSPTGPRSDEQYF
cdr3_nt: TGTGCCAGCAGCCCTACGGGACCGCGAAGCGACGAGCAGTACTTC
clone_size: -
v_call: TRBV12-3/TRBV12-4
j_call: TRBJ2-7
d_call: -

cdr3_aa: CASSLESEQYF
cdr3_nt: TGCGCCAGCAGCTTGGAGTCCGAGCAGTACTTC
clone_size: many
v_call: TRBV5-1
j_call: TRBJ2-7
d_call: -

cdr3_aa: CASSLADSPAYEQYF
cdr3_nt: TGTGCCAGCAGCTTAGCGGACAGTCCAGCCTACGAGCAGTACTTC
clone_size: many
v_call: TRBV7-9
j_call: TRBJ2-7
d_call: -

cdr3_aa: CATRLAGGIETQYF
cdr3_nt: TGTGCCACCCGACTAGCGGGAGGGATAGAGACCCAGTACTTC
clone_size: -
v_call: TRBV10-3
j_call: TRBJ2-5
d_call: TRBD2

cdr3_aa: CASSEGGEQYF
cdr3_nt: TGTGCCAGCAGTGAAGGCGGCGAGCAGTACTTC
clone_size: many
v_call: TRBV6-1
j_call: TRBJ2-7
d_call: -

cdr3_aa: CASSNPGQGAVGNQPQHF
cdr3_nt: TGTGCCAGCAGTAATCCGGGACAGGGGGCTGTGGGCAATCAGCCCCAGCATTTT
clone_size: many
v_call: TRBV28
j_call: TRBJ1-5
d_call: TRBD1

cdr3_aa: CAWNRDRDLYGYTF
cdr3_nt: TGTGCCTGGAACCGGGACAGGGACCTTTATGGCTACACCTTC
clone_size: many
v_call: TRBV30
j_call: TRBJ1-2
d_call: TRBD1

cdr3_aa: CASSPSTGTEQYF
cdr3_nt: TGTGCCAGCAGTCCGTCGACAGGGACCGAGCAGTACTTC
clone_size: many
v_call: TRBV6-5
j_call: TRBJ2-7
d_call: TRBD1

cdr3_aa: CASSRSPYYGYTF
cdr3_nt: TGTGCCAGCTCCCGCTCCCCCTACTATGGCTACACCTTC
clone_size: -
v_call: TRBV27
j_call: TRBJ1-2
d_call: -

cdr3_aa: CASSQVTEGETQYF
cdr3_nt: TGTGCCAGCAGCCAAGTTACGGAGGGAGAGACCCAGTACTTC
clone_size: many
v_call: TRBV3-1
j_call: TRBJ2-5
d_call: -

cdr3_aa: CASSPGTGPVASPLHF
cdr3_nt: TGTGCCAGCTCACCGGGGACAGGGCCGGTCGCTTCACCCCTCCACTTT
clone_size: many
v_call: TRBV18
j_call: TRBJ1-6
d_call: TRBD1

cdr3_aa: CASSLTGQTSGNTIYF
cdr3_nt: TGTGCCAGCAGCTTAACGGGACAGACCTCTGGAAACACCATATATTTT
clone_size: many
v_call: TRBV12-3/TRBV12-4
j_call: TRBJ1-3
d_call: TRBD1

cdr3_aa: CASSYTRGGTEAFF
cdr3_nt: TGTGCCAGCAGCTACACGAGGGGCGGCACTGAAGCTTTCTTT
clone_size: many
v_call: TRBV28
j_call: TRBJ1-1
d_call: -